This passage covers 20 T cell receptor beta chains from one sample sequenced in a study of blood T cell repertoires in COVID-19. The data were produced by immunoSEQ multiplex PCR, yet TCRdb's version contains in-frame clones alone and is incomplete. The sample lists approximately 260,000 clones; approximately 88% were seen once. The material sequenced was peripheral blood. All receptors come from a woman in her 70s with COVID-19, enrolled during active disease.

J is TRBJ1-2 and V is TRBV28; no firm D call. The V gene's germline CDR1 is MDHEN and CDR2 SYDVKM. V lost 6 bases and J 4 bases, leaving 15 bases between the germline ends. This CDR3 is built from 14 residues. The CDR3 spells CASSPPGRAYGYTF. The CDR3 nucleotides read TGTGCCAGCAGCCCGCCAGGCCGAGCCTATGGCTACACCTTC.

V and J are TRBV27 and TRBJ1-2; D is ambiguous. From germline, CDR1 is MNHEY and CDR2 SMNVEV (reference sequence). V gave up 6 bases and J gave up 2 bases, with 13 bases separating them. This CDR3 contains 14 residues. The CDR3 protein is CASSRGSLNYGYTF. DNA of the CDR3: TGTGCCAGCAGCCGAGGGAGTCTGAACTATGGCTACACCTTC.

The rearrangement links TRBV18 to TRBJ2-3, with 10 bases aligning to TRBD1. This CDR3 is built from 17 residues. The V gene's germline CDR1 is KGHSH and CDR2 LQKENI. V was clipped by 2 bases and J by 5 bases; unmatched bases: 10. The CDR3 here is CASSPSRQGALGDTQYF. The CDR3 coding sequence is TGTGCCAGCTCACCAAGTCGACAGGGGGCGCTGGGAGATACGCAGTATTTT.

This clone occurred once. The CDR3 nucleotides read TGTGCCAGCACCCGGTATGAAGGCTACACCTTC. It specifies CASTRYEGYTF. J is TRBJ1-2 and V is TRBV28, with D unresolved. Between the trimmed V and J ends, which lost 7 bases and 8 bases, there was a span of 11 bases. The CDR3 spans 11 residues. The germline V gene encodes CDR1 MDHEN and CDR2 SYDVKM.

This chain joins TRBV5-1 and TRBJ2-5, with 8 positions matching TRBD1. The CDR3 has 15 amino acids. Germline-derived CDR1 and CDR2 are SGHRS and YFSETQ. V shed 7 bases and J 2 bases; nucleotides not matched to a gene: 10. CDR3 in amino acids: CASGRQGYIQETQYF. Written as DNA, the CDR3 is TGCGCCAGCGGAAGACAGGGGTACATACAAGAGACCCAGTACTTC.

The chain joins TRBV11-3 to TRBJ2-1; D ambiguous. CDR1 is SGHNT and CDR2 is YENEEA in the germline V gene. The CDR3 length is 11 residues. The V end lost 2 bases, the J end lost 7 bases, and 3 bases lay between the germline ends. The CDR3 protein is CASSLQNEQFF. CDR3 DNA sequence: TGTGCCAGCAGCTTACAAAATGAGCAGTTCTTC.

The genes are TRBV7-9 and TRBJ1-4; TRBD1 matches 9 bases. From germline, CDR1 is SEHNR and CDR2 FQNEAQ (reference sequence). This CDR3 contains 14 residues. J gave up 11 bases and V 5 bases, and 9 bases lay outside the gene matches. CDR3 DNA: TGTGCCAGCAGCGAACAGGGGGCGAGTGCCAAACTGTTTTTT. Encoded protein: CASSEQGASAKLFF.

The chain couples TRBV18 to TRBJ1-1; the D is unclear. Germline V gene sequence: CDR1 KGHSH, CDR2 LQKENI. The CDR3 length is 13 residues. The V end lost 1 base, the J end lost 8 bases, and 11 bases lay between the germline ends. The CDR3 nucleotides read TGTGCCAGCTCACCACAAAGGGAGTCGGAAGCTTTCTTT. As protein: CASSPQRESEAFF.

CDR3 bases: TGTGCCAGCAGCCGTGGGACTAGCGGCCAAGAGACCCAGTACTTC. Translation: CASSRGTSGQETQYF. V usage is TRBV3-1 (or the pseudogene TRBV3-2) and J usage is TRBJ2-5; 11 positions agree with TRBD2. The junction had 2 bases not matched to a gene; V was cut back by 4 bases and J by 1 base. CDR1 is LGHDT and CDR2 is YNNKEL in the germline V gene (reference sequence). The CDR3 extends over 15 amino acids.

The V gene is TRBV19, the J gene TRBJ1-1; 12 bases align to TRBD1. The germline V gene encodes CDR1 LNHDA and CDR2 SQIVND (reference sequence). The CDR3 consists of 13 residues. V lost 5 bases and J lost 11; bases outside the gene matches: 6. CDR3 sequence reads: CASSPGTGGLAFF. CDR3 DNA sequence: TGTGCCAGTAGTCCAGGGACAGGGGGCTTGGCTTTCTTT.

The gene calls are TRBV7-9 and TRBJ2-7; 8 nucleotides match TRBD1. Germline values: CDR1 SEHNR, CDR2 FQNEAQ (reference sequence). V was pared by 1 base and J by 3 bases, with 5 bases of the junction left unmatched. The CDR3 runs to 15 residues. The DNA for the CDR3 is TGTGCCAGCAGCTTAGACGGGACAGGAGACTACGAGCAGTACTTC. This translates into CASSLDGTGDYEQYF.

This clone was detected only a few times. CDR3 bases: TGTGCCAGCAGTCCTACTTGGGACAGGCGCTATGGCTACACCTTC. Amino acids: CASSPTWDRRYGYTF. V and J are TRBV28 and TRBJ1-2; 8 bases fit TRBD1. Looked up from germline, CDR1 is MDHEN and CDR2 is SYDVKM. Trimming took 5 bases from V and 4 from J; bases not matched to a gene: 9. The CDR3 is made up of 15 amino acids.

V usage is TRBV30 and J usage is TRBJ2-7, with 11 nucleotides matching TRBD2. CDR3 size: 15 residues. V was clipped by 0 bases and J by 3 bases; unmatched bases: 4. Germline loops: CDR1 GTSNPN, CDR2 SVGIG (reference sequence). The CDR3 here is CAWSVFGTSGYEQYF. The CDR3 DNA is TGTGCCTGGAGTGTATTTGGGACTAGCGGCTACGAGCAGTACTTC. The variable domain in full, completed from reference TRBV30 and TRBJ2-7, reads SQTIHQWPATLVQPVGSPLSLECTVEGTSNPNLYWYRQAAGRGLQLLFYSVGIGQISSEVPQNLSASRPQDRQFILSSKKLLLSDSGFYLCAWSVFGTSGYEQYFGPGTRLTVT.

This rearrangement joins TRBV4-1 to TRBJ2-1; 8 positions agree with TRBD2. The CDR3 totals 17 residues. The germline V gene has CDR1 MGHRA and CDR2 YSYEKL. The junction had 8 bases not matched to a gene; V was cut back by 4 bases and J by 0 bases. In DNA form, the CDR3 reads TGCGCCAGCAGCCCGGGAGGCGGGAGGAGCTCCTACAATGAGCAGTTCTTC. Its protein is CASSPGGGRSSYNEQFF.

Here the CDR3 reads CASTPAAGELFF. The CDR3 nucleotides read TGTGCCAGCACCCCCGCGGCCGGGGAGCTGTTTTTT. V is TRBV6-2 or TRBV6-3 and J is TRBJ2-2, with no clear D. This CDR3 has 12 amino acids. With 7 bases removed from V and 6 bases from J, the gap between germline ends came to 9 bases. CDR1 is MNHEY and CDR2 is SVGEGT in the germline V gene.

There are a few counts of this clone. The V and J genes are TRBV7-3 and TRBJ2-2; D is uncertain. The length of the CDR3 is 12 residues. The germline gives CDR1 SGHTA, CDR2 FQGTGA. Trimming took off 5 bases at V and 1 base at J, with 2 bases between the two ends. The DNA for the CDR3 is TGTGCCAGCAGCCTGAACACCGGGGAGCTGTTTTTT. It codes for CASSLNTGELFF.

The chain joins TRBV10-3 to TRBJ1-2; the D gene is possibly TRBD1 (6 bases). This CDR3 has 14 amino acids. CDR1 is ENHRY, CDR2 SYGVKD, per germline. V lost 6 bases to trimming and J lost 3 bases, with 14 bases between them. The CDR3 protein is CAISSSQGDYGYTF. The DNA of the CDR3 is TGTGCCATCAGCTCCTCACAGGGTGACTATGGCTACACCTTC.

The chain carries TRBV5-4 and TRBJ2-4; D is ambiguous. This CDR3 has 13 amino acids. Germline V CDR1 and CDR2: SGHNT, YYREEE (reference sequence). V shed 3 bases and J shed 5 bases, with 9 bases lying between them. The CDR3 sequence is CASSSLGQNIQYF. CDR3 in DNA: TGTGCCAGCAGCTCCCTTGGGCAAAACATTCAGTACTTC.

This chain links TRBV12-5 with TRBJ2-7, with D possibly matching TRBD1 (5 bases). The CDR3 sequence is 13 residues long. Germline V gene lookup returns CDR1 LGHNT and CDR2 FRNRAP. The V gene lost 2 bases and the J gene lost 6 bases, with 11 bases spanning the gap. As DNA, the CDR3 is TGTGCTAGTGGTTTGTCCAGGGTAAGCGAGCAGTACTTC. It specifies CASGLSRVSEQYF.

This clone was counted once. V gene TRBV7-3 combines with J gene TRBJ2-2; 7 bases line up with TRBD2. V lost 2 bases to trimming and J lost 1 base; unmatched junction nucleotides: 4. CDR3 length equals 16 residues. In germline, CDR1 is SGHTA, CDR2 FQGTGA. CDR3 residues: CASSLGASGNTGELFF. The CDR3, as DNA: TGTGCCAGCAGCTTAGGAGCTAGCGGGAACACCGGGGAGCTGTTTTTT.